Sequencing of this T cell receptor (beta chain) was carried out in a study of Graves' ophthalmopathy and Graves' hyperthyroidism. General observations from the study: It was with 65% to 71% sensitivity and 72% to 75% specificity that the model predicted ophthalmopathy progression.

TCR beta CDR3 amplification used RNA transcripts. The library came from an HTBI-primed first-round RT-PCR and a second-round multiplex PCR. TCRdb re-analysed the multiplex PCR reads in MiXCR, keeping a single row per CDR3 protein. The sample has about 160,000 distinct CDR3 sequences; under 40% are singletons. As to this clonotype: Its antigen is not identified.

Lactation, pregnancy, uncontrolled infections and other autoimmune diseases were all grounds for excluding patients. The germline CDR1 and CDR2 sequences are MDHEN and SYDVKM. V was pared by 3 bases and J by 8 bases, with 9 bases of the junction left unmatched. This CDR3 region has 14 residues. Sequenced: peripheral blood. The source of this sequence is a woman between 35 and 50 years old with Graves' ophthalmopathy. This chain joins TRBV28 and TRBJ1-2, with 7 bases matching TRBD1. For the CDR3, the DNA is TGTGCCAGCAGTTTCACGGACAGGTCTGGGGGCTACACCTTC. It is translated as CASSFTDRSGGYTF.